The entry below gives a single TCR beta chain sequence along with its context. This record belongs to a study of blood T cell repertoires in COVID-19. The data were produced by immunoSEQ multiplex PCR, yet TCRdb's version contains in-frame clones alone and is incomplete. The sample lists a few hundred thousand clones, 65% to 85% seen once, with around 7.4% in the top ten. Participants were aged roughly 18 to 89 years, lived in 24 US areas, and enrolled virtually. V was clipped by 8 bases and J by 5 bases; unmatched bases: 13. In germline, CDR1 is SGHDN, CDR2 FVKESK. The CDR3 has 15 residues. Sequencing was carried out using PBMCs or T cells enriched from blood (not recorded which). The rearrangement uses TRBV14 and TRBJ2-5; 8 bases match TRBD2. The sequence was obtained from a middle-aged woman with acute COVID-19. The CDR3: CASGLISGRAETQYF. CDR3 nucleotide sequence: TGTGCCAGCGGCTTAATTTCCGGGAGGGCGGAGACCCAGTACTTC.